This T cell receptor (beta chain) was profiled in a study of T cell responses to AZD1222 COVID-19 vaccine (dated by TCRdb to about 2021). Turning to the overall study: TCR sequencing covered roughly 230 trial participants: 207 given two doses of AZD1222 and 26 given two doses of MenACWY control vaccine. Enrollment into the trials was organized by age into subgroups of 18-55, 56-69 and 70-plus years, and those subgroups contained roughly 150, 30 and 60 TCR-sequenced participants, respectively. On the study overall, not on this receptor specifically: Most participants were white British and females outnumbered males, and the authors suggested that clonal diversity may have been underestimated. Reportedly, close to half of the unique spike-specific TCRs recognized epitopes lying outside the regions that are mutated in the B.1.351 and B.1.1.7 variants. Because no day 14 peak-response samples were available, the repertoires could be characterized only after the peak T cell response. The vaccine-associated CD4 TCRs covered the entire spike protein, and the dominant responses fell in regions 160-218 and 743-854. After two AZD1222 doses, spike-specific TCR breadth and depth were significantly higher than at day 0 and than in MenACWY recipients. Conclusions about previously exposed vaccinees were limited because only six AZD1222 recipients were SARS-CoV-2 seropositive at baseline. The 56-69-year group was small, and its depth increase did not reach significance, likely because of low power.

About this clone: Its recognized antigen is unknown. Base qualities are missing; no much larger clone stands one base away.

V lost 6 bases and J lost 6 bases; the stretch between them is 17 bases long. From the cysteine through the phenylalanine, the CDR3 covers 14 amino acids. Only the CDR3 portion is preserved as DNA: 42 bases, with reading frame beginning at the first base. The germline V gene specifies MNHEY as CDR1 and SVGAGI as CDR2. The CDR3 regions of human TCRbeta chains were analyzed by immunosequencing. Per the original workflow: Repertoire TCRs were matched against a reference library of SARS-CoV-2-specific TCRs generated with the MIRA antigen-specificity platform. Breadth was defined as the fraction of unique TCRs that were SARS-CoV-2-associated. Depth was defined as the fraction of total T cells that were SARS-CoV-2-associated. Using the MIRA data, each spike-specific TCR was mapped to the spike region that the TCR reacts to and placed in a CD4 or CD8 class. Log10-transformed breadth and depth values were compared by one-way ANOVA with Sidak's multiple comparisons tests. TCRdb retrieved this table from immuneACCESS and kept in-frame rearrangements only. Not all clones are present; in checked studies, unresolved V genes account for under half, and no reason is known for the remainder. For V, J and clone size, that table is used; D and trimming come from the DNA. The sample contains 150,000 or so clones, over 80% of them found a single time. The top ten constitute less than 3.5% of the sample.

The meaning of the sample's time point label: baseline before first vaccination. This sample's treatment or condition label indicates: meningococcal conjugate vaccine given as trial control. Vaccinee samples came from UK trials COV001 and COV002, including a single-blind randomized controlled phase 2/3 trial of AZD1222 (ChAdOx1 nCoV-19) in healthy adults. Trial participant PBMC samples were collected at day 0 and day 28 after the second dose for TCRbeta chain sequencing. The material sequenced was peripheral blood, taken on day 0 of MenACWY control vaccination. Recombination linked TRBV6-5 to TRBJ1-1; tentative D gene TRBD1, with 5 bases matching. The receptor was isolated from an adult in good health. The nucleotides are TGTGCCAGCAGCCTAGGGGTGGGGTACGCTGAAGCTTTCTTT. Its protein reads: CASSLGVGYAEAFF.